This T cell receptor (beta chain) derives from a study of T cell changes during pregnancy in multiple sclerosis. Produced via immunoSEQ multiplex PCR; TCRdb's table is partial and in-frame only. This table has about 68,000 clones, more than 80% appearing once. CDR3 length equals 14 residues. The receptor's source is a female donor with multiple sclerosis, enrolled in a pregnancy study. Sequencing was performed on peripheral blood, taken in the second trimester of pregnancy. V gene TRBV21-1 combines with J gene TRBJ2-7; the table's D call TRBD2 went unverified against the DNA. TRBV21-1 is assigned pseudogene status. The CDR3 reads CASSNDGGGYEQYF. The CDR3 DNA reads as TGTGCCAGCAGCAATGATGGCGGGGGCTACGAGCAGTACTTC.